This TCR beta chain was obtained from a study of T-cell reconstitution after alpha-beta-depleted transplantation in children. Molecular barcoding with unique molecular identifiers was used for the TCRbeta library. TCRdb used MiXCR to reprocess the PCR reads, holding one entry per CDR3 protein. The data contain around 360,000 distinct CDR3 sequences, over 9% of them singletons. V lost 0 bases and J 1 base, leaving 13 bases between the germline ends. The germline CDR1 and CDR2 sequences are DFQATT and SNEGSKA (reference sequence). CDR3 length: 15 amino acids. There are many counts of this clonotype. V usage is TRBV20-1 and J usage is TRBJ2-7, with D uncertain. The origin of this receptor is a human donor who donated a stem cell graft to a child with acute lymphoblastic leukemia. The sequences come from PBMCs from the stem cell graft donor, collected from the stem cell graft. Here the CDR3 reads CSARDPGRISYEQYF. As DNA, the CDR3 is TGCAGTGCTAGAGATCCGGGCCGTATTTCCTACGAGCAGTACTTC.